This T cell receptor beta chain was captured in a study of blood T cell repertoires in COVID-19. Across the whole study: In each case, the material was cDNA or gDNA derived from T cells, B-cell-depleted T cells, or PBMCs.

In the study's own analysis: Counts of nucleated cells, estimated from reference gene primer amplification, were obtained. TCRdb's table, derived via immunoSEQ multiplex PCR, lists solely in-frame clones and lacks some. V and J calls and clone size are as listed in that table; D and trimming were resolved from the DNA. The profile shows some 150,000 clones, roughly nine tenths of them singletons. The TCR comes from a woman of 80 years or more in a cohort sampled during active or convalescent COVID-19. Sequencing used peripheral blood.

This CDR3 is CASRLQYRSNQPQHF. CDR3 DNA: TGTGCCAGCAGATTACAGTATCGGAGCAATCAGCCCCAGCATTTT. The chain carries TRBV6-5 and TRBJ1-5; D gene uncertain. Germline V gene data show CDR1 as MNHEY and CDR2 as SVGAGI. The V end was cut by 6 bases, the J end by 1 base, with 13 bases between. The CDR3 covers 15 residues.